The source of this TCR beta chain is a study of cytomegalovirus exposure and HLA in healthy donors. Study results and caveats: In an earlier analysis, productive rearrangement rates for most beta V segments clustered near 87% or 30%. Across donors, presence/absence analyses took sequencing depth to be roughly uniform. Rare TCR sequences predominated, though certain public TCRs were found in many donors.

In the case of this clone: Its target is unknown.

The PCR employed 60 Vbeta primers together with 13 Jbeta primers. Data came from immunoSEQ multiplex PCR; TCRdb stores just in-frame clones and leaves some out. The sample records about 150,000 clones, about three quarters being singletons. Likely unrecorded immune exposures existed in these nominally healthy donors. The receptor comes from a male donor in good health and CMV-seronegative. Sequenced sample: PBMCs.

The CDR3 spells CASRGTGFFEQYF. Here the CDR3 DNA reads TGCGCCAGCAGAGGGACAGGGTTCTTCGAGCAGTACTTC. The chain uses TRBV5-1 and TRBJ2-7; TRBD1 matches at 9 bases. Germline assignment: CDR1 SGHRS and CDR2 YFSETQ. This CDR3 region has 13 residues. The J segment lost 6 bases and the V segment lost 5 bases, leaving 6 bases of the junction unmatched.